The 23 T cell receptor beta chains in this list originate from one sample, sequenced in a study of T cells in Graves' hyperthyroidism and ophthalmopathy (dated by TCRdb to between 2018 and 2021). The library was obtained by multiplex PCR. Sequencing instrument: Illumina HiSeq 2000. The TCR beta CDR3 regions were amplified from the RNA transcripts. The first round of RT-PCR for the TCR CDR3 was performed with the HTBI primer set and the Qiagen OneStep RT-PCR kit. TCRdb redid the processing of the public reads, applying fastp at Q25 and MiXCR, and retained in-frame beta chains. Entries that share a CDR3 protein sequence are merged under the most common genes and DNA. The sample table contains hundreds of thousands of distinct CDR3 sequences; only one count was recorded for approximately 14% of them. The top ten clones comprise approximately 13% of the sample. What was sequenced was blood. The receptors were sampled from a man aged 18 to 29 with Graves' ophthalmopathy.

This clonotype was seen many times. CDR3 amino acids: CASSSTGTGHNEQFF. For the CDR3, the DNA is TGTGCCAGCAGCTCAACCGGGACAGGCCACAATGAGCAGTTCTTC. The chain combines TRBV5-6 with TRBJ2-1, with TRBD1 matching over 8 bases. This CDR3 is 15 amino acids long. Trimming at V came to 3 bases and at J to 5 bases, leaving 7 bases not matched to a gene. CDR1 is SGHDT and CDR2 is YYEEEE in the germline V gene.

This sequence joins TRBV20-1 and TRBJ2-7, with 8 bases fitting TRBD2. CDR1 DFQATT and CDR2 SNEGSKA come from the germline V gene (reference sequence). V lost 0 bases and J lost 4; bases outside the gene matches: 8. The CDR3 covers 15 residues. CDR3 coding DNA: TGCAGTGCTAGAGATCTGGGACTAGACATGTACGAGCAGTACTTC. Its translation: CSARDLGLDMYEQYF.

This clonotype was detected ten times or more. The chain uses TRBV7-2 and TRBJ2-3, with 9 bases matching TRBD2. Germline CDR1 is SGHTA and CDR2 is FQGNSA. Trimming took 1 base from V and 2 from J; bases not matched to a gene: 1. The CDR3 is 15 amino acids. CDR3 bases: TGTGCCAGCAGCTTAGGACTAGCGGCCACAGATACGCAGTATTTT. Residues: CASSLGLAATDTQYF.

The CDR3 coding sequence is TGTGCCAGCAGTCCTACCTTGGGGCCGATGGATGAGCAGTTCTTC. Its translation: CASSPTLGPMDEQFF. V usage is TRBV6-2 or TRBV6-3 and J usage is TRBJ2-1, with a weak D call TRBD1 (5 bases). This CDR3 is built from 15 residues. From germline, CDR1 is MNHEY and CDR2 SVGEGT. The ends were cut back, 5 bases at V and 8 bases at J, with 19 bases in the middle.

There are a few counts of this clonotype. The CDR3 sequence: CATSTGQGAQPQHF. As DNA, the CDR3 is TGTGCCACCAGCACGGGACAGGGGGCTCAGCCCCAGCATTTT. The V call is TRBV15, the J call TRBJ1-5, with 12 bases fitting TRBD1. J gave up 6 bases and V 4 bases, and 1 base lay outside the gene matches. CDR1 and CDR2 (germline): LNHNV, YYDKDF (reference sequence). The CDR3 totals 14 residues.

The table lists this clonotype with many counts. The chain combines TRBV12-3 or TRBV12-4 with TRBJ1-1; maybe TRBD1 (6 bases). With 7 bases removed from V and 7 bases from J, the gap between germline ends came to 19 bases. The CDR3 is made up of 14 amino acids. CDR3 nucleotide sequence: TGTGCCAGCAAACAGACAGGACCCGTCCTTGAAGCTTTCTTT. The encoded protein is CASKQTGPVLEAFF.

This clonotype has a count of ten or more. The CDR3 reads CRGQGGQETQYF. The CDR3 nucleotides are TGCAGAGGGCAGGGGGGGCAAGAGACCCAGTACTTC. The V call is TRBV20-1, the J call TRBJ2-5; D possibly matches TRBD1 or TRBD2 (7 bases each). Looked up from germline, CDR1 is DFQATT and CDR2 is SNEGSKA (reference sequence). This CDR3 contains 12 residues.

The sample holds many counts of this clonotype. This chain links TRBV5-1 with TRBJ2-7, with D maybe TRBD1 (6 bases). The V and J ends lost 0 bases and 0 bases respectively, with 10 bases between them. CDR1 SGHRS and CDR2 YFSETQ come from the germline V gene. The CDR3 is 15 amino acids. The CDR3, as DNA: TGCGCCAGCAGCTTGGCCGGACAGAGCTCCTACGAGCAGTACTTC. This encodes CASSLAGQSSYEQYF.

Many counts were recorded for this clonotype. V usage is TRBV30 and J usage is TRBJ1-5; a possible D gene is TRBD1 (5 bases). V dropped 0 bases and J dropped 4 bases, with 7 bases sitting between them. The germline gives CDR1 GTSNPN, CDR2 SVGIG (reference sequence). The CDR3 totals 13 residues. The chain's CDR3 is CAWSVGGNQPQHF. The CDR3 bases are TGTGCCTGGAGTGTCGGGGGAAATCAGCCCCAGCATTTT. The full variable domain, completed using reference TRBV30 and TRBJ1-5, is SQTIHQWPATLVQPVGSPLSLECTVEGTSNPNLYWYRQAAGRGLQLLFYSVGIGQISSEVPQNLSASRPQDRQFILSSKKLLLSDSGFYLCAWSVGGNQPQHFGDGTRLSIL.

This clonotype was counted many times. V gene TRBV20-1 combines with J gene TRBJ2-1, with no clear D. V dropped 5 bases and J dropped 4 bases, with 6 bases sitting between them. The CDR3 length is 11 residues. Germline-derived CDR1 and CDR2 are DFQATT and SNEGSKA (reference sequence). This chain's CDR3 is CSAPLYNEQFF. As DNA, the CDR3 is TGCAGTGCTCCTCTTTACAATGAGCAGTTCTTC.

In this sample, this clonotype turned up many times. J is TRBJ2-3 and V is TRBV7-2, with D possibly TRBD1 on 5 matching bases. The CDR3 loop spans 15 amino acids. Trimming pared 1 base from V and 6 bases from J, leaving 14 bases between. Germline loops: CDR1 SGHTA, CDR2 FQGNSA. The DNA of the CDR3 is TGTGCCAGCAGCTTAGTCGGCAGGGATGTCGATACGCAGTATTTT. This codes for CASSLVGRDVDTQYF.

The V and J genes are TRBV6-2 or TRBV6-3 and TRBJ1-3, with D possibly being TRBD1 (5 bases). Germline V CDR1 and CDR2: MNHEY, SVGEGT. This CDR3 is built from 16 residues. V was clipped by 2 bases and J by 0 bases, with 11 bases between them. The CDR3 nucleotides are TGTGCCAGCAGTTACACGGGGACCCTCTCTGGAAACACCATATATTTT. Encoded protein: CASSYTGTLSGNTIYF.

The table lists this clonotype with many counts. V gene TRBV13 combines with J gene TRBJ2-7; TRBD2 matches 9 bases. Germline V lookup: CDR1 PRHDT, CDR2 FYEKMQ (reference sequence). The CDR3 loop spans 14 amino acids. V lost 6 bases to trimming and J lost 4 bases; unmatched junction nucleotides: 7. CDR3: CASRSTSGTYEQYF. The CDR3 region has the DNA TGTGCCAGCAGATCGACTAGCGGAACTTACGAGCAGTACTTC.

To note about this clonotype: A much larger clone is a single base away; this may be a read error. This chain uses TRBV19 with TRBJ1-1; the D gene is possibly TRBD1 (5 bases). The length of the CDR3 is 10 residues. The germline V gene has CDR1 LNHDA and CDR2 SQIVND (reference sequence). Trimming left V 10 bases short and J 4 bases short, with 7 bases between. DNA for the CDR3: TGTGCCACCCAGGGCACTGAAGCTTTCTTT. As protein: CATQGTEAFF.

The V and J genes are TRBV3-1 and TRBJ1-1, with D unresolved. The CDR3 loop spans 16 amino acids. CDR1 LGHDT and CDR2 YNNKEL come from the germline V gene (reference sequence). Trimming shortened V by 1 base and J by 3 bases, and 15 bases separated the two germline ends. CDR3 bases: TGTGCCAGCAGCCAAGGTAGAGTCGCCGGGGACACTGAAGCTTTCTTT. Translation: CASSQGRVAGDTEAFF.

This clonotype occurred many times. The chain carries TRBV5-1 and TRBJ1-3, with TRBD1 matching 7 bases. Germline lookup yields CDR1 SGHRS and CDR2 YFSETQ. Unmatched junction bases numbered 8, after V lost 4 bases and J lost 4 bases. This CDR3 spans 15 amino acids. The CDR3 region is CASSQLTGRGNTIYF. The CDR3 nucleotides read TGCGCCAGCAGCCAGTTGACAGGGCGAGGAAACACCATATATTTT. The entire variable domain, with the rest obtained from reference TRBV5-1 and TRBJ1-3, is as follows: KAGVTQTPRYLIKTRGQQVTLSCSPISGHRSVSWYQQTPGQGLQFLFEYFSETQRNKGNFPGRFSGRQFSNSRSEMNVSTLELGDSALYLCASSQLTGRGNTIYFGEGSWLTVV.

This clonotype was detected ten times or more. J is TRBJ1-1 and V is TRBV3-1; possibly TRBD1 for D (5 bases). Germline V gene lookup returns CDR1 LGHDT and CDR2 YNNKEL (reference sequence). The CDR3 has 14 residues. The V gene lost 2 bases and the J gene lost 4 bases, with 11 bases spanning the gap. CDR3 sequence reads: CASSQTGTVTEAFF. The CDR3 region has the DNA TGTGCCAGCAGCCAAACGGGGACGGTCACTGAAGCTTTCTTT.

On this clonotype: A read error is possible here, since a much larger clone lies one base away. This chain connects TRBV30 to TRBJ2-3, with TRBD1 matching 8 bases. J was trimmed by 4 bases and V by 2 bases; bases with no gene match: 8. The CDR3 has 15 residues. The germline CDR1 and CDR2 sequences are GTSNPN and SVGIG (reference sequence). The CDR3 is CAWSWTGISADTQYF. The CDR3 DNA reads TGTGCCTGGAGTTGGACAGGGATTAGCGCAGATACGCAGTATTTT.

This clonotype was observed a few times. The chain links TRBV3-1 to TRBJ2-3, with unresolved D. V was trimmed by 3 bases and J by 0 bases, leaving 7 bases between them. Per germline, CDR1 LGHDT and CDR2 YNNKEL (reference sequence). The CDR3 sequence is 14 residues long. The CDR3 reads CASSQDFSTDTQYF. The CDR3 nucleotides read TGTGCCAGCAGCCAGGATTTTAGCACAGATACGCAGTATTTT.

In its sample, this clonotype was seen a few times. The V gene is TRBV6-5, the J gene TRBJ2-2, with TRBD2 identical over 9 bases. The V segment lost 0 bases and the J segment 7 bases; nucleotides outside the gene matches: 9. The CDR3 loop spans 17 amino acids. Germline CDR1 and CDR2: MNHEY and SVGAGI. This CDR3 reads CASSYSFSGGWDGELFF. CDR3 coding DNA: TGTGCCAGCAGTTACTCGTTTAGCGGGGGTTGGGACGGGGAGCTGTTTTTT.

There are many counts of this clonotype. The rearrangement joins TRBV11-3 to TRBJ2-7; TRBD1 might be the D (6 bases). The CDR3 runs 16 residues. Germline V CDR1 and CDR2: SGHNT, YENEEA. V was clipped by 0 bases and J by 4 bases, with 16 bases between them. This CDR3 reads CASSLDPAQGLYEQYF. The DNA for the CDR3 is TGTGCCAGCAGCTTAGATCCGGCACAGGGATTATACGAGCAGTACTTC.

This clonotype has a count of ten or more. This chain links TRBV12-3 or TRBV12-4 with TRBJ2-1; 9 bases are shared with TRBD2. This CDR3 spans 15 amino acids. V shed 6 bases, J shed 6 bases, and the junction held 9 bases outside the gene matches. DNA for the CDR3: TGTGCCAGCAGACAGGGACTAGCAGAGTTCAATGAGCAGTTCTTC. Residues: CASRQGLAEFNEQFF.

This clonotype occurred many times. The chain is built from TRBV13 and TRBJ2-7; TRBD2 matches 11 bases. The ends lost 5 bases at V and 7 bases at J; junction bases unmatched: 10. The CDR3 covers 15 residues. The germline V gene has CDR1 PRHDT and CDR2 FYEKMQ (reference sequence). As DNA, the CDR3 is TGTGCCAGCAGCCGTAACCCTAGCGGGGGGCCAGAGCAGTACTTC. Amino acids: CASSRNPSGGPEQYF.